This TCR beta chain was found in a study of OX40 agonist ivuxolimab in advanced cancers. At the level of the study: Having had anti-PD-1, anti-PD-L1 or anti-CTLA-4 therapy before was allowed, and more than 35% had some.

Samples were taken at baseline and on day 1 of cycles 4 and 7. Produced via immunoSEQ multiplex PCR; TCRdb's table is partial and in-frame only. The table shows approximately 70,000 clones, with about 84% occurring only once. This CDR3 has 15 amino acids. The ends lost 2 bases at V and 9 bases at J; junction bases unmatched: 8. Germline loops: CDR1 SGHRS, CDR2 YFSETQ. The material sequenced was CD4+ or CD8+ T cells sorted from blood, taken in a trial of the OX40 agonist ivuxolimab. The rearrangement joins TRBV5-1 to TRBJ1-6, with 7 bases aligning to TRBD1. This receptor was identified in an adult with an advanced solid tumor such as melanoma, head and neck, liver or kidney cancer. CDR3 nucleotides: TGCGCCAGCAGCTTAACAACAGGGGTGGCTTCACCCCTCCACTTT. This gives the protein CASSLTTGVASPLHF.